The 24 T cell receptor beta chains listed next were all sequenced from one sample in a study of patients and donors after allogeneic stem cell transplantation. TCRdb ran MiXCR on the RT-PCR reads and lists one entry per CDR3 protein. The sample records about 960,000 distinct CDR3 sequences, roughly 18% being singletons. The sequenced material came from blood, either unsorted or a sorted T cell fraction (not recorded which). These receptors came from a human donor who was either an allogeneic HSCT recipient or a stem cell or donor lymphocyte infusion donor (not recorded which). It is not recorded whose cells these are; they may come from a transplant donor.

This clonotype has only a few counts. The chain uses TRBV4-2 and TRBJ1-1, with D possibly TRBD1 on 5 matching bases. The germline CDR1 and CDR2 sequences are LGHNA and YNFKEQ. The CDR3 loop spans 18 amino acids. Between the trimmed V and J ends, which lost 0 bases and 4 bases, there was a span of 21 bases. DNA of the CDR3: TGTGCCAGCAGCCAAGACACAACTCGCAGCGCCGGGGGCACTGAAGCTTTCTTT. As protein: CASSQDTTRSAGGTEAFF.

V is TRBV18 and J is TRBJ2-5, with 10 bases lining up with TRBD2. From germline, CDR1 is KGHSH and CDR2 LQKENI. Unmatched junction bases numbered 11, after V lost 2 bases and J lost 5 bases. This CDR3 is built from 17 residues. The CDR3 nucleotides are TGTGCCAGCTCACCAAATTCCGGGACTAGCGCGAGGGAGACCCAGTACTTC. Its protein is CASSPNSGTSARETQYF.

The V gene is TRBV20-1, the J gene TRBJ2-7; no firm D call. The V gene lost 0 bases and the J gene lost 2 bases, with 8 bases spanning the gap. CDR3 size: 13 residues. Looked up from germline, CDR1 is DFQATT and CDR2 is SNEGSKA (reference sequence). Here the CDR3 reads CSARDPSAYEQYF. The CDR3 nucleotides read TGCAGTGCTAGAGACCCGTCGGCCTACGAGCAGTACTTC.

The chain couples TRBV6-2 or TRBV6-3 to TRBJ2-5, with D unresolved. Trimming took 6 bases from V and 4 from J, leaving 9 bases between them. CDR1 is MNHEY and CDR2 is SVGEGT in the germline V gene. There are 12 residues in the CDR3. Here the CDR3 DNA reads TGTGCCAGCAGCCAGAACCCAGAGACCCAGTACTTC. It specifies CASSQNPETQYF.

This clonotype has a handful of counts. This chain uses TRBV5-5 with TRBJ2-2, with no clear D. Germline lookup yields CDR1 SGHKS and CDR2 YYEKEE (reference sequence). V was shortened by 0 bases and J by 8 bases, with 11 bases between the two germline ends. CDR3 size: 14 residues. Written as DNA, the CDR3 is TGTGCCAGCAGCTTGGCCCCCCAGACAGGGGAGCTGTTTTTT. Translated: CASSLAPQTGELFF.

This clonotype occurred a few times. The rearrangement joins TRBV5-1 to TRBJ1-4; possible D gene TRBD1, 5 bases. V lost 4 bases and J 5 bases, leaving 12 bases between the germline ends. CDR3 length equals 14 residues. CDR1 SGHRS and CDR2 YFSETQ come from the germline V gene. Written as DNA, the CDR3 is TGCGCCAGCAGCCGGGACCCGAGCAATGAAAAACTGTTTTTT. Translated, it gives CASSRDPSNEKLFF.

This clonotype was seen a few times. CDR3 DNA: TGTGCCAGCAGCCCCGAAGGTTGGGTCTCTGGAAACACCATATATTTT. Encoded protein: CASSPEGWVSGNTIYF. This rearrangement joins TRBV7-8 to TRBJ1-3; no clear D. Trimming left V 5 bases short and J 0 bases short, with 14 bases between. Germline V gene sequence: CDR1 SGHVS, CDR2 FQNEAQ. The CDR3 is 16 amino acids.

This clonotype was seen a handful of times. The germline gene is not matched at one end of the junction; a read error may be the cause. The chain uses TRBV19 and TRBJ1-2; 8 bases are a match to TRBD1. This CDR3 is built from 11 residues. The germline CDR1 and CDR2 sequences are LNHDA and SQIVND (reference sequence). The CDR3 region is CASSAPGQDFF. The CDR3 DNA is TGTGCCAGTAGTGCCCCGGGACAGGACTTCTTC.

V and J are TRBV7-2 and TRBJ2-5; 11 bases fit TRBD2. With 5 bases clipped from V and 5 bases from J, the junction kept 7 bases outside the gene matches. Per the germline V gene, CDR1 is SGHTA and CDR2 is FQGNSA. This CDR3 comprises 15 residues. The CDR3 sequence: CASSLSGRAEETQYF. The DNA of the CDR3 is TGTGCCAGCAGCCTTAGCGGGAGGGCCGAGGAGACCCAGTACTTC.

This clonotype was seen more than once but under ten times. The V call is TRBV24-1, the J call TRBJ2-5; perhaps TRBD2 as D (6 bases). The CDR3 sequence is 13 residues long. The germline V gene has CDR1 KGHDR and CDR2 SFDVKD. Trimming removed 9 bases at V and 5 bases at J, with 15 bases between. CDR3 sequence: CATGDSRTETQYF. CDR3 coding DNA: TGTGCCACCGGGGACTCACGAACCGAGACCCAGTACTTC.

The CDR3 reads CASSPHGMVNQPQHF. CDR3 in DNA: TGCGCCAGCAGCCCCCACGGTATGGTAAATCAGCCCCAGCATTTT. This chain links TRBV5-1 with TRBJ1-5; D is uncertain. CDR1 is SGHRS, CDR2 YFSETQ, per germline. Deletions cut 4 bases from V and 4 bases from J, with 15 bases between. The CDR3 length is 15 residues.

The chain joins TRBV20-1 to TRBJ2-2, with 12 nucleotides matching TRBD2. The CDR3 is 16 amino acids. The germline CDR1 and CDR2 sequences are DFQATT and SNEGSKA (reference sequence). Trimming cost V 1 base and J 5 bases; bases outside gene matches: 5. The CDR3 nucleotides are TGCAGTGCTAGAGGTCCTAGCGGGGGGGCAACCGGGGAGCTGTTTTTT. Its translation is CSARGPSGGATGELFF.

This clonotype was counted only a few times. This chain uses TRBV6-2 or TRBV6-3 with TRBJ2-3, with D unresolved. There are 13 residues in the CDR3. V was pared by 7 bases and J by 1 base, with 9 bases between. CDR1 is MNHEY, CDR2 SVGEGT, per germline. The CDR3 DNA follows: TGTGCCAGCACGCGGACCCGCACAGATACGCAGTATTTT. This encodes CASTRTRTDTQYF.

This chain links TRBV3-1 with TRBJ1-2, with D possibly TRBD1 on 5 matching bases. The germline V gene encodes CDR1 LGHDT and CDR2 YNNKEL (reference sequence). This CDR3 comprises 15 residues. Trimming removed 1 base from V and 0 bases from J, with 9 bases in between. This CDR3 reads CASSQGRQTNYGYTF. The CDR3 DNA is TGTGCCAGCAGCCAAGGGCGACAGACTAACTATGGCTACACCTTC.

This clonotype has just a few counts. The chain has TRBV6-5 and TRBJ1-1; TRBD1 matches 7 bases. Germline assignment: CDR1 MNHEY and CDR2 SVGAGI. The junction had 5 bases not matched to a gene; V was cut back by 1 base and J by 6 bases. CDR3 length equals 14 residues. Here the CDR3 reads CASSYLQGRAEAFF. The CDR3 DNA reads TGTGCCAGCAGTTACTTACAGGGGAGAGCTGAAGCTTTCTTT.

This clonotype was seen only a few times. This sequence joins TRBV5-1 and TRBJ2-5; D call uncertain. This CDR3 is 13 amino acids long. The V and J ends lost 2 bases and 2 bases respectively, with 7 bases between them. Germline V lookup: CDR1 SGHRS, CDR2 YFSETQ. CDR3 residues: CASSFGHQETQYF. The CDR3 DNA reads TGCGCCAGCAGCTTTGGGCATCAAGAGACCCAGTACTTC.

This clonotype occurred a few times. V and J are TRBV5-1 and TRBJ2-7, with a possible D match to TRBD1 (6 bases). Trimming left V 0 bases short and J 1 base short, with 11 bases between. Germline values: CDR1 SGHRS, CDR2 YFSETQ. The CDR3 covers 15 residues. Here the CDR3 reads CASSLAGGWSYEQYF. The CDR3 nucleotides are TGCGCCAGCAGCTTGGCTGGGGGCTGGTCCTACGAGCAGTACTTC. The full variable domain, completed using reference TRBV5-1 and TRBJ2-7, is KAGVTQTPRYLIKTRGQQVTLSCSPISGHRSVSWYQQTPGQGLQFLFEYFSETQRNKGNFPGRFSGRQFSNSRSEMNVSTLELGDSALYLCASSLAGGWSYEQYFGPGTRLTVT.

This clonotype was seen a handful of times. This chain joins TRBV7-2 and TRBJ2-3; 9 bases map to TRBD2. Germline CDR1 reads SGHTA; CDR2 reads FQGNSA. The length of the CDR3 is 15 residues. V gave up 1 base and J gave up 8 bases; unmatched junction bases: 7. The CDR3 nucleotides read TGTGCCAGCAGCTTAGAAAGCGGGGGGCCTACTACGCAGTATTTT. Its protein product is CASSLESGGPTTQYF.

V gene TRBV3-1 combines with J gene TRBJ2-7; TRBD1 or TRBD2 may be the D gene (5 bases each). Germline V lookup: CDR1 LGHDT, CDR2 YNNKEL (reference sequence). V was pared by 1 base and J by 2 bases, with 15 bases between. The CDR3 is 16 residues long. CDR3 loop: CASSQGGSGATYEQYF. The CDR3 DNA reads TGTGCCAGCAGCCAAGGGGGGAGCGGAGCTACCTACGAGCAGTACTTC.

There are a few counts of this clonotype. The rearrangement joins TRBV5-1 to TRBJ2-3, with TRBD2 matching 9 bases. CDR3 length: 15 amino acids. The J segment lost 2 bases and the V segment lost 3 bases, leaving 4 bases of the junction unmatched. Looked up from germline, CDR1 is SGHRS and CDR2 is YFSETQ. CDR3 loop: CASSSSSGITDTQYF. The CDR3 DNA reads TGCGCCAGCAGCTCGTCTAGCGGGATCACAGATACGCAGTATTTT. Full variable domain (remainder filled in from reference TRBV5-1 and TRBJ2-3): KAGVTQTPRYLIKTRGQQVTLSCSPISGHRSVSWYQQTPGQGLQFLFEYFSETQRNKGNFPGRFSGRQFSNSRSEMNVSTLELGDSALYLCASSSSSGITDTQYFGPGTRLTVL.

The chain recombines TRBV20-1 with TRBJ2-1; the match to TRBD1 covers 7 bases. This CDR3 region has 14 residues. CDR1 is DFQATT and CDR2 is SNEGSKA in the germline V gene (reference sequence). V shed 3 bases, J shed 9 bases, and the junction held 11 bases outside the gene matches. The CDR3 nucleotides read TGCAGTGCTAGCATAGGGGGCCTTACAGTTGAGCAGTTCTTC. This gives the protein CSASIGGLTVEQFF.

In this sample, this clonotype turned up many times. V gene TRBV9 combines with J gene TRBJ1-5; D gene unclear. The V gene lost 0 bases and the J gene lost 3 bases, with 7 bases spanning the gap. CDR1 and CDR2 (germline): SGDLS, YYNGEE. CDR3 length: 14 residues. CDR3 DNA sequence: TGTGCCAGCAGCGTAGGTGGGTTCAATCAGCCCCAGCATTTT. Its protein is CASSVGGFNQPQHF. The full variable domain, in which reference TRBV9 and TRBJ1-5 provide the parts outside the CDR3, is DSGVTQTPKHLITATGQRVTLRCSPRSGDLSVYWYQQSLDQGLQFLIQYYNGEERAKGNILERFSAQQFPDLHSELNLSSLELGDSALYFCASSVGGFNQPQHFGDGTRLSIL.

This clonotype was picked up a small number of times. The genes are TRBV9 and TRBJ2-1; D is possibly TRBD1 (6 bases). Trimming pared 3 bases from V and 10 bases from J, leaving 14 bases between. CDR3 length: 13 amino acids. The germline CDR1 and CDR2 sequences are SGDLS and YYNGEE. The CDR3 DNA reads as TGTGCCAGCAGCGAGGCCTCAGGGGTCGAGCAGTTCTTC. Amino acids: CASSEASGVEQFF.

This clonotype has a handful of counts. The gene calls are TRBV9 and TRBJ2-1; D is perhaps TRBD2 (5 bases). The CDR3 has 15 residues. Germline loops: CDR1 SGDLS, CDR2 YYNGEE. V was pared by 2 bases and J by 4 bases, with 13 bases between. The CDR3 coding sequence is TGTGCCAGCAGCGTGGAGGACGTTGTTTACAATGAGCAGTTCTTC. This encodes CASSVEDVVYNEQFF.